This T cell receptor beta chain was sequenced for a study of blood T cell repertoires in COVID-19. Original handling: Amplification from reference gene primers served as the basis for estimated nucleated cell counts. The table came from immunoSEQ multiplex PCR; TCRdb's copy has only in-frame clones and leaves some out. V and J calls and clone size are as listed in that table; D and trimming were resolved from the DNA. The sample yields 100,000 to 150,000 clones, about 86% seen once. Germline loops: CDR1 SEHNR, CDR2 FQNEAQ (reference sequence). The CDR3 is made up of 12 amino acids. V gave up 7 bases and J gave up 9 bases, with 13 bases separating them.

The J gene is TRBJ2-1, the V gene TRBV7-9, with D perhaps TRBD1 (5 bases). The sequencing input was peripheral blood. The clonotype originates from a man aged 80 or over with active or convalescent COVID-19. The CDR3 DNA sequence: TGTGCCAGCACCCAAACAGGTTTTGAGCAGTTCTTC. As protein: CASTQTGFEQFF.